This T cell receptor beta chain was retrieved from a study of monozygotic twins with cystic fibrosis. Repertoires were generated with immunoSEQ multiplex PCR, while TCRdb's copy carries only in-frame clones and drops some. The table includes 30,000 to 40,000 clones, around 66% detected once. This TCR derives from a girl aged 5-17 years with cystic fibrosis. Sequencing was carried out using blood.

The CDR3 protein is CATSRVRGSGYTF. In DNA form, the CDR3 reads TGTGCCACCAGCAGAGTAAGGGGGAGTGGCTACACCTTC. V usage is TRBV15 and J usage is TRBJ1-2, with D perhaps matching TRBD1 (6 bases). CDR3 length equals 13 residues. Trimming took 1 base from V and 7 from J, leaving 10 bases between them. From germline, CDR1 is LNHNV and CDR2 YYDKDF (reference sequence).